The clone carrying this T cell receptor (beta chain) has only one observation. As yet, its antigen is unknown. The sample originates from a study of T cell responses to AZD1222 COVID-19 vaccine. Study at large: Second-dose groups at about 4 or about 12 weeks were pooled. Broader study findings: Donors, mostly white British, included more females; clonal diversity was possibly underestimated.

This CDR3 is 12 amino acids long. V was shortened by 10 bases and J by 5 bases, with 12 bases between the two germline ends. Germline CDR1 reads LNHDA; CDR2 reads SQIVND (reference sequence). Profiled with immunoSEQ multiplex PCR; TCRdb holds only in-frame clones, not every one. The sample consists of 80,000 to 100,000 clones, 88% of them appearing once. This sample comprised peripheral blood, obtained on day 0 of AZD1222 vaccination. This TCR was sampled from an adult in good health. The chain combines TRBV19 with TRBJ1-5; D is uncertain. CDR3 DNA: TGTGCCACCTCCGCAGGAGATCAGCCCCAGCATTTT. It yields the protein CATSAGDQPQHF.